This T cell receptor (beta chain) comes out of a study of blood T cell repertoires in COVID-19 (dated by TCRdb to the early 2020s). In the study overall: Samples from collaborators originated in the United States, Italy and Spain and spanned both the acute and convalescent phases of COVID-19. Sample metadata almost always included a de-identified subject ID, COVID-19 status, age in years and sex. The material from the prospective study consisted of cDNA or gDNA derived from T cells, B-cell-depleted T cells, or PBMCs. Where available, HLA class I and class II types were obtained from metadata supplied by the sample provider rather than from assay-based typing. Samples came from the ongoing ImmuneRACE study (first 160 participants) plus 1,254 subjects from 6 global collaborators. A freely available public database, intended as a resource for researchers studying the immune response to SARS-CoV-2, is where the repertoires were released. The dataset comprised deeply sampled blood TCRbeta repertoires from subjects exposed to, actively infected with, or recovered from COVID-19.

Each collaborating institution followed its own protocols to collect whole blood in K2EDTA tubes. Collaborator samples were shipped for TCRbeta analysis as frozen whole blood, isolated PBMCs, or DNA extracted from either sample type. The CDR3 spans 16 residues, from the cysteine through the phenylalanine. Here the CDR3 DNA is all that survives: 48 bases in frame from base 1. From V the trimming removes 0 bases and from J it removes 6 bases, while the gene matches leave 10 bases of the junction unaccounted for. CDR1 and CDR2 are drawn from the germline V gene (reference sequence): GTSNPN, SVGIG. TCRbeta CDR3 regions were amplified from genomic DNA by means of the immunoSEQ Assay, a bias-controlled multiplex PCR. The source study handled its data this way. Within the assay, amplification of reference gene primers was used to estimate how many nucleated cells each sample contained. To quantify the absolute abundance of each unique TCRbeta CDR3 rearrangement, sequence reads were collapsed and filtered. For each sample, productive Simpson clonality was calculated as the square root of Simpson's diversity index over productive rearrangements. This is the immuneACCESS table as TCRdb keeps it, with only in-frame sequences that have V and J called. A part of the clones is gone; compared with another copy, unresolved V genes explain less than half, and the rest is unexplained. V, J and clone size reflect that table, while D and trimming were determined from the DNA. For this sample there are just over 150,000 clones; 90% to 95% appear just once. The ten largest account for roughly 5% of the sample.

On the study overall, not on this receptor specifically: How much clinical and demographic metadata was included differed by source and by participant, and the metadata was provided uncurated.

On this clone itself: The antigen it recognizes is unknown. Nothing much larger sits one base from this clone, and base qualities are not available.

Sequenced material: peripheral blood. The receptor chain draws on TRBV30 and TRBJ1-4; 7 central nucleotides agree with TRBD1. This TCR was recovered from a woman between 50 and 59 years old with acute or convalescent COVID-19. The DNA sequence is TGTGCCTGGAGTGTAAGGTTGGGCAGGGGGTATGAAAAACTGTTTTTT. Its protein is CAWSVRLGRGYEKLFF.